This TCR beta chain originates from a study of vaccination and CD4 T cells after COVID-19. Background on the study: Cells were stimulated with overlapping spike peptides from SARS-CoV-2, HCoV-NL63, HCoV-OC43 and HCoV-229E.

Time point specified: late sampling 161 to 241 days after vaccination in three convalescent patients. Treatment: roughly 10-day PBMC culture with coronavirus spike peptide pools or control peptides (ViraFEST assay). With peptide pools, ViraFEST first expanded antigen-specific T cells and afterwards sequenced their TCRs. There are 13 residues in the CDR3. Trimming cost V 2 bases and J 6 bases, with 9 bases left between them. Germline V gives CDR1 SGHKS, CDR2 YYEKEE (reference sequence). Scientists ran DNA taken from cultured CD4+ T cells through the Oncomine TCR Beta short-read assay for sequencing. TCRdb re-called the PCR reads with MiXCR, one entry per CDR3 protein. The table lists about 26,000 distinct CDR3 sequences, roughly two fifths of them singletons. Comments on this clonotype: The target antigen is unknown.

Material: CD4+ T cells from blood, cultured in vitro, obtained about 7 months after SARS-CoV-2 vaccination. The origin of this receptor is a human donor who had recovered from COVID-19. The J gene is TRBJ1-5, the V gene TRBV5-5; D remains ambiguous. CDR3 coding DNA: TGTGCCAGCAGCTTTGAGGGAGGTCAGCCCCAGCATTTT. It translates to CASSFEGGQPQHF.